Listed below are T cell receptor beta chains from one sample, sequenced in a study of vaccination and CD4 T cells after COVID-19. Antigen specificity for these receptors is unknown. One entry per CDR3 protein, called by TCRdb with MiXCR from the PCR reads. The sample records approximately 9,300 distinct CDR3 sequences, 30% to 40% being singletons. Input material: CD4+ T cells from blood, cultured in vitro. Every receptor here comes from a human donor in good health. Both conserved end residues are part of each CDR3. D genes are given only for firm matches. Rows give clone size only sometimes, using once, few, many, or a class for an expanded clone.

CDR3	DNA	J	V	D	size
CSVEPQAGPGYTEAFF	TGCAGCGTTGAACCCCAGGCAGGGCCAGGGTACACTGAAGCTTTCTTT	TRBJ1-1	TRBV29-1	.	.
CASSPSGTGGAGTDTQYF	TGTGCCAGCAGCCCTTCCGGGACAGGGGGCGCGGGGACAGATACGCAGTATTTT	TRBJ2-3	TRBV11-3	TRBD1	.
CASSSRTDQPQHF	TGTGCCAGCAGTTCAAGGACTGATCAGCCCCAGCATTTT	TRBJ1-5	TRBV28	.	.
CSARDIFSGTGSYEQYF	TGCAGTGCTAGAGATATCTTCTCCGGGACAGGGAGCTACGAGCAGTACTTC	TRBJ2-7	TRBV20-1	TRBD1	few
CASRRGAGTEAFF	TGTGCCAGCAGACGGGGGGCAGGAACTGAAGCTTTCTTT	TRBJ1-1	TRBV6-2/TRBV6-3	.	few
CASSPRGGTGANVLTF	TGTGCCAGCAGTCCCCGGGGGGGGACTGGGGCCAACGTCCTGACTTTC	TRBJ2-6	TRBV28	TRBD2	.
CASSLGTYAPANEQFF	TGTGCCAGCAGCTTAGGAACCTATGCCCCGGCCAATGAGCAGTTCTTC	TRBJ2-1	TRBV7-9	.	once
CASSPPPILAGTGRMDEQYF	TGTGCCAGCAGCCCACCCCCCATTTTGGCTGGGACAGGGCGAATGGACGAGCAGTACTTC	TRBJ2-7	TRBV7-9	TRBD1	.
CASSIFSAVNYGYTF	TGTGCCAGTAGTATATTTTCGGCAGTTAACTATGGCTACACCTTC	TRBJ1-2	TRBV19	.	few
CDSSSQGNTIYF	TGTGACAGCAGCTCACAGGGAAACACCATATATTTT	TRBJ1-3	TRBV7-9	.	.
CASSTRPYEQYF	TGTGCCAGCAGCACACGTCCCTACGAGCAGTACTTC	TRBJ2-7	TRBV6-1	.	.
CSARDWQGAPDEQYF	TGCAGTGCTAGAGATTGGCAGGGGGCGCCGGACGAGCAGTACTTC	TRBJ2-7	TRBV20-1	TRBD1	few
CASTTYGGLGRLDTEAFF	TGTGCCAGCACCACTTACGGGGGCCTCGGTCGCCTGGACACTGAAGCTTTCTTT	TRBJ1-1	TRBV7-9	.	.
CATSPADDSNQPQHF	TGTGCCACTAGCCCCGCCGACGATAGCAATCAGCCCCAGCATTTT	TRBJ1-5	TRBV10-3	.	once
CASSLTLAGFTDTQYF	TGTGCCAGCAGTTTAACCCTAGCGGGATTCACAGATACGCAGTATTTT	TRBJ2-3	TRBV27	TRBD2	few
CASSVDTRSEAFF	TGTGCCAGCAGCGTAGATACTAGGTCTGAAGCTTTCTTT	TRBJ1-1	TRBV9	.	few